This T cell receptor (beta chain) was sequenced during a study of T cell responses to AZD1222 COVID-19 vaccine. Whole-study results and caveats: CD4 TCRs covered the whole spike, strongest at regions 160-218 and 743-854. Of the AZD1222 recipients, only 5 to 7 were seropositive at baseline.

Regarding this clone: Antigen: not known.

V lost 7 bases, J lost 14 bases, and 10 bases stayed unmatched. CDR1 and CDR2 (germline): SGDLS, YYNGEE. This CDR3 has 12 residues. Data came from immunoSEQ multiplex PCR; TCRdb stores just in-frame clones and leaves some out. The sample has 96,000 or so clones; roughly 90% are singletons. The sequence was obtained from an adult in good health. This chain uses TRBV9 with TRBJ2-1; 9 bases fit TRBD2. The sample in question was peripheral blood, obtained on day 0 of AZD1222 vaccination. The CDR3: CASGSHSGSEFF. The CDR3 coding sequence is TGTGCCAGCGGGAGCCATAGCGGGAGCGAGTTCTTC.